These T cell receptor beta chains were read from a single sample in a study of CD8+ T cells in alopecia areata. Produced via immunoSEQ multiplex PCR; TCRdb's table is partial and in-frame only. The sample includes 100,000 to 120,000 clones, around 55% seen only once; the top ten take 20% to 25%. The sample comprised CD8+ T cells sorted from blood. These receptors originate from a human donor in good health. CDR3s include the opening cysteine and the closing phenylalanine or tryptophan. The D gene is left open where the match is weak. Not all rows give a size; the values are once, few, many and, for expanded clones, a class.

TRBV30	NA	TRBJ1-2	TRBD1	CAWSGTGIGYGYTF	TGTGCCTGGTCCGGGACAGGTATCGGCTATGGCTACACCTTC
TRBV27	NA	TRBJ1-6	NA	CASSFQGGNSPLHF	TGTGCCAGCAGTTTCCAAGGAGGCAATTCACCCCTCCACTTT
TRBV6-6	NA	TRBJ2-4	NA	CASSYDLGRNIQYF	TGTGCCAGCAGTTACGACTTGGGACGCAACATTCAGTACTTC
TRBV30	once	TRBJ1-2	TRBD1	CAWSPSTGGTGGYTF	TGTGCCTGGAGTCCCTCGACAGGGGGTACGGGTGGCTACACCTTC
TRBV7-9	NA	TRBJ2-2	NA	CASSLLQANTGELFF	TGTGCCAGCAGCTTATTACAGGCGAACACCGGGGAGCTGTTTTTT
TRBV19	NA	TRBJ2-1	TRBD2	CASTAGGPYNEQFF	TGTGCCAGTACCGCGGGGGGGCCTTACAATGAGCAGTTCTTC
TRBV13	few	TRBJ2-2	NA	CASSLLFAGELFF	TGTGCCAGCAGCTTACTCTTCGCAGGAGAGCTGTTTTTT
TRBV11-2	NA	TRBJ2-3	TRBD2	CASSFRFGGVTDTQYF	TGTGCCAGCAGCTTCCGGTTTGGGGGGGTCACAGATACGCAGTATTTT
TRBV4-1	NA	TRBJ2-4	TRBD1	CASSRSPTGAGNIQYF	TGCGCCAGCAGCCGAAGCCCCACAGGGGCTGGAAACATTCAGTACTTC
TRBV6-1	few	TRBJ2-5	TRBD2	CASSEAGGSQETQYF	TGTGCCAGCAGTGAAGCGGGAGGGTCCCAAGAGACCCAGTACTTC
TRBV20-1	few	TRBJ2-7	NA	CSAKQGYEQYF	TGCAGTGCGAAACAGGGCTACGAGCAGTACTTC
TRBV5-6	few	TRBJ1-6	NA	CASSLGTLVSPLHF	TGTGCCAGCAGCTTAGGGACATTGGTTTCACCCCTCCACTTT
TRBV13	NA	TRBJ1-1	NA	CASSLQLRGPNTEAFF	TGTGCCAGCAGCTTGCAGCTGCGGGGGCCTAACACTGAAGCTTTCTTT
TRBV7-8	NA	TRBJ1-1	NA	CASSLVAGDTEAFF	TGTGCCAGCAGCTTAGTCGCAGGGGACACTGAAGCTTTCTTT
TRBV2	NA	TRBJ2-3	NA	CASSDTVTGATDTQYF	TGTGCCAGCAGTGATACGGTAACAGGAGCCACAGATACGCAGTATTTT
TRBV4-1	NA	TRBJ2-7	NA	CASSRPGGLIYEQYF	TGCGCCAGCAGCCGACCAGGGGGGCTAATCTACGAGCAGTACTTC
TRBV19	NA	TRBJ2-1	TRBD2	CASEERGGLLDPYNEQFF	TGTGCCAGTGAGGAGCGGGGGGGCCTCCTCGACCCCTACAATGAGCAGTTCTTC
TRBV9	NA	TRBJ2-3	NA	CASSPYGTSTDTQYF	TGTGCCAGCAGCCCGTACGGGACTAGCACAGATACGCAGTATTTT
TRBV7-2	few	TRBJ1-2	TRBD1	CASSQPTGGAYGYTF	TGTGCCAGCAGCCAACCGACAGGGGGCGCCTATGGCTACACCTTC
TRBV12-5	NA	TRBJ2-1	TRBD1	CASGLAGQQVNEQFF	TGTGCTAGTGGTTTGGCGGGACAGCAGGTCAATGAGCAGTTCTTC
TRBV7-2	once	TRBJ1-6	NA	CASSLDRDNSPLHF	TGTGCCAGCAGCCTGGACAGAGATAATTCACCCCTCCACTTT
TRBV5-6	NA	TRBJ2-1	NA	CASMDTYNEQFF	TGTGCCAGCATGGACACCTACAATGAGCAGTTCTTC
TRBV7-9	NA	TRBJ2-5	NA	CASSGPGDRSLETQYF	TGTGCCAGCAGTGGTCCGGGGGACCGGTCTTTGGAGACCCAGTACTTC
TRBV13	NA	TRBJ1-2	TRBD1	CASSLSGTGRNGYTF	TGTGCCAGCAGCTTATCCGGGACAGGGAGGAATGGCTACACCTTC
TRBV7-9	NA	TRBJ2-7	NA	CASSLVAARAYEQYF	TGTGCCAGCAGCTTGGTGGCAGCACGAGCCTACGAGCAGTACTTC
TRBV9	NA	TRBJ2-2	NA	CASSFRGNTGELFF	TGTGCCAGCAGCTTCCGGGGGAACACCGGGGAGCTGTTTTTT
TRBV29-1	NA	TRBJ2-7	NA	CSVERQETPYEQYF	TGCAGCGTTGAGAGGCAGGAGACGCCCTACGAGCAGTACTTC
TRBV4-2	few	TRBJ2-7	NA	CASSQTGWSYEQYF	TGTGCCAGCAGCCAAACAGGTTGGTCCTACGAGCAGTACTTC
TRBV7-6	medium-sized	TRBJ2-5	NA	CASSLSRGRQETQYF	TGTGCCAGCAGCTTAAGCCGGGGGCGACAAGAGACCCAGTACTTC
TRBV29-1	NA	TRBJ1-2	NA	CSVVGLYGYTF	TGCAGCGTTGTAGGGCTCTATGGCTACACCTTC
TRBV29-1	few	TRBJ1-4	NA	CSVGGGEYSKLFF	TGCAGCGTTGGGGGGGGCGAATACTCAAAACTGTTTTTT
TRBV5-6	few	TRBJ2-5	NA	CASSRGGGGTQYF	TGTGCCAGCAGCAGAGGGGGGGGAGGAACCCAGTACTTC
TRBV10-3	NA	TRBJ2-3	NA	CAISDPLKTGRPTDTQYF	TGTGCCATCAGTGACCCTCTTAAAACCGGCCGCCCCACAGATACGCAGTATTTT
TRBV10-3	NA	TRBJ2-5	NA	CAISDMAEQETQYF	TGTGCCATCAGTGACATGGCAGAGCAAGAGACCCAGTACTTC